This TCR beta chain is from a study of blood T cell repertoires in COVID-19. On the study more broadly: COVID-19 samples, acute and convalescent, were from the United States, Italy and Spain. Sample material is recorded as cDNA or gDNA derived from T cells, B-cell-depleted T cells, or PBMCs.

CDR1 is LGHDT, CDR2 YNNKEL, per germline (reference sequence). This CDR3 is 15 amino acids long. V shed 3 bases and J 1 base; nucleotides not matched to a gene: 4. Enrolment of Seattle patients took place during active infection, and they were followed longitudinally. Per the original methods: Amplification with reference gene primers provided the estimates of nucleated cell counts. Measured with immunoSEQ multiplex PCR; TCRdb has only the in-frame clones, and not every one. The D gene and trimming were derived from the DNA, and the V and J assignments and clone size from that table. The sample consists of about 180,000 clones, roughly 83% of them appearing once. A word on this clone: The sample carries other DNA sequences with the same CDR3.

What was sequenced was peripheral blood. The source of this sequence is a woman in her forties with COVID-19, enrolled during active disease. The rearrangement links TRBV3-1 (or the pseudogene TRBV3-2) to TRBJ2-7; 9 nucleotides match TRBD1. CDR3 in DNA: TGTGCCAGCAGCCAGGGAGACAGGGGGTCCTACGAGCAGTACTTC. Translation gives CASSQGDRGSYEQYF.